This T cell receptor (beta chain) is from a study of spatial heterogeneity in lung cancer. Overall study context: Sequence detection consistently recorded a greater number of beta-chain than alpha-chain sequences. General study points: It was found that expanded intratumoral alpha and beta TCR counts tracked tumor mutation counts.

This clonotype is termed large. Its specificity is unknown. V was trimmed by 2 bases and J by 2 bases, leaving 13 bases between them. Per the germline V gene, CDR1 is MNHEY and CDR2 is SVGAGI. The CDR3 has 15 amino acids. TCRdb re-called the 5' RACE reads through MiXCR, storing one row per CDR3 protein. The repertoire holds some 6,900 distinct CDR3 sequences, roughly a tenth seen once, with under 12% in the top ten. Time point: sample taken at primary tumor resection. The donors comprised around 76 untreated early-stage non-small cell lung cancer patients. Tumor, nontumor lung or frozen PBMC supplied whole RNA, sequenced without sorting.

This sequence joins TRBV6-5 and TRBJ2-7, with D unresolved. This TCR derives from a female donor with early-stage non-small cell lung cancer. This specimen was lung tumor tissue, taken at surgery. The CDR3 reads CASSYDNTSPYEQYF. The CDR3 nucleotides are TGTGCCAGCAGTTACGACAACACGTCTCCCTACGAGCAGTACTTC.